Listed below are T cell receptor beta chains from one sample, sequenced in a study of CD8+ T cells in alopecia areata. TCRdb keeps only in-frame clones here, not all; method: immunoSEQ multiplex PCR. The sample holds 150,000 to 200,000 clones; roughly 50% are singletons and the top ten take around 12%. The source was CD8+ T cells sorted from blood, collected at week 24, from a patient treated with tofacitinib. These receptors all stem from a human donor with alopecia areata. The CDR3 runs from the conserved cysteine through the conserved F or W. Fields, in order: V gene, CDR3 length, CDR3 protein.

TRBV5-6 13 CASSLGGIQPQHF
TRBV4-1 14 CASSQVLTGAEQYF
TRBV18 14 CASSPGMLSYEQYF
TRBV27 15 CASSIGTGGANGYTF
TRBV2 15 CASMGLGSSYNEQFF
TRBV4-2 15 CASSQDGSSGNTIYF
TRBV7-9 16 CASTSTYGQLDYEQYF
TRBV30 12 CAWEGADNEQFF
TRBV15 16 CATSRDWVAGQETQYF
TRBV29-1 13 CSVEGGQGRDAFF
TRBV6-4 14 CASSASGDTGELFF
TRBV29-1 12 CSVPSGYNEQFF
TRBV7-8 13 CASSLAPVQPQHF
TRBV5-1 18 CASSFLGQGVSTNTEAFF
TRBV25-1 12 CASSEPQTGETF
TRBV5-1 15 CASSRGGSFTDTQYF
TRBV7-8 13 CASSFGQYYEQYF
TRBV10-3 11 CAIQGSYEQYF
TRBV5-6 16 CASSIEFGGEKETQYF
TRBV4-1 15 CASSQDGGWGNEQFF
TRBV30 17 CAWSPPEGGDYSYEQYF
TRBV29-1 15 CSAPGQVAGQETQYF
TRBV6-1 13 CASSLRGYTEAFF
TRBV18 15 CASSLSGAEQETQYF
TRBV29-1 16 CSVEDRTGANTGELFF
TRBV15 14 CATSDDSRVETQYF
TRBV27 14 CASRIQGANYEQYF
TRBV5-5 14 CASRLGTGNNEQFF
TRBV19 12 CASSIQGGEQYF
TRBV10-3 16 CAISGQGSGLSAEAFF
TRBV7-8 15 CASSWDATNTGELFF
TRBV7-2 15 CASSYPPTGGGEQFF
TRBV29-1 13 CSGRDRDSYEQYF
TRBV6-5 12 CASRPFGNEQFF
TRBV29-1 13 CSVHTGSGNTIYF
TRBV5-6 12 CASSLGRSAQYF
TRBV4-1 15 CASSPGQASSYEQYF
TRBV6-1 17 CASSERRGTSSTDTQYF
TRBV29-1 14 CSVEGQGFGYGYTF
TRBV27 13 CASSLTGVNEQFF
TRBV5-4 14 CASSLSLGDYEQYF
TRBV7-9 15 CASSPRQTVNTEAFF
TRBV2 16 CASKPGQGGSQETQYF
TRBV5-1 16 CASSLFQDSMNTEAFF
TRBV2 12 CASQDRFYEQYF
TRBV4-1 16 CASSQEETGGTYGYTF
TRBV5-1 14 CASSRSAGAGELFF
TRBV6-4 16 CASSDSGQSSYNEQFF
TRBV9 14 CASSAWDSSYEQYF